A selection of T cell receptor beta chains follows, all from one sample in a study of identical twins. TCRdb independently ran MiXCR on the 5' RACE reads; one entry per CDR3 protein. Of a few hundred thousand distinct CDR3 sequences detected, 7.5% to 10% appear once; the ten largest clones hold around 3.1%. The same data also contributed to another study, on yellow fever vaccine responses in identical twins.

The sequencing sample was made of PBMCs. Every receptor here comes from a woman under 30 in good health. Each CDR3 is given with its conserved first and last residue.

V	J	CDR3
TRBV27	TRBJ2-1	CASTPSLAGRYNEQFF
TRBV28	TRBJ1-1	CATESYMNTEAFF
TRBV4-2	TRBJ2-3	CASSQDPSRYTDTQYF
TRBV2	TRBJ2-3	CASIGAGGTTDTQYF
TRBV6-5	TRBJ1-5	CASSLRQAGGNQPQHF
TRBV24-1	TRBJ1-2	CATSEPDGKHYGYTF
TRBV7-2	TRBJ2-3	CASSVGLAGGPNPQYF
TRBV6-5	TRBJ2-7	CASSSRGSDGLILAGASYEQYF
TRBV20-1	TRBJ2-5	CSARDLPEGLQETQYF
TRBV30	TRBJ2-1	CAWCRPASKYNEQFF
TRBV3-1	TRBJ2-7	CASSQGGVSYEQYF
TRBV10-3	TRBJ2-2	CAISESKGAINTGELFF
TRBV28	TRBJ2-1	CASSGLAGVNEQFF
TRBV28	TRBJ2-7	CASSTGESSYEQYF
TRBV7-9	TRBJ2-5	CASRSPGQETQYF
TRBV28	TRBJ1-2	CASSLIRAIYGYTF
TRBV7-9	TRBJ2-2	CASSPPGVADETGELFF